Following are 10 T cell receptor beta chains from one sample sequenced in a study of blood T cell repertoires in COVID-19. Method: immunoSEQ multiplex PCR; TCRdb's copy keeps in-frame clones and lacks some. The sample lists roughly 150,000 clones, 93% occurring once. Sequencing was done on a sample of peripheral blood. These TCRs come from a woman aged 55-70 years with COVID-19, enrolled during active disease.

The rearrangement uses TRBV11-2 and TRBJ1-2; 10 bases map to TRBD1. The germline CDR1 and CDR2 sequences are SGHAT and FQNNGV. With 5 bases clipped from V and 5 bases from J, the junction kept 11 bases outside the gene matches. The CDR3 loop spans 16 amino acids. The CDR3 reads CASSGRPGTGVYGYTF. In nucleotides, the CDR3 is TGTGCCAGCAGCGGACGTCCCGGGACAGGGGTTTATGGCTACACCTTC.

The rearrangement links TRBV7-9 to TRBJ1-4, with TRBD1 identical over 9 bases. The CDR3 spans 18 residues. Germline lookup yields CDR1 SEHNR and CDR2 FQNEAQ (reference sequence). The V and J ends lost 4 bases and 8 bases, in that order; junction bases with no gene match: 17. As DNA, the CDR3 is TGTGCCAGCAGCTCGCCCCGGACAGGGGTGATGGTGGGAGAAAAACTGTTTTTT. Residues: CASSSPRTGVMVGEKLFF.

The gene calls are TRBV7-9 and TRBJ1-2, with D possibly being TRBD1 (6 bases). The germline CDR1 and CDR2 sequences are SEHNR and FQNEAQ (reference sequence). The CDR3 contains 16 residues. The V end was cut by 1 base, the J end by 2 bases, with 14 bases between. For the CDR3, the DNA is TGTGCCAGCAGCTTAGTGGGAACAGGGCCAAACTATGGCTACACCTTC. Protein product: CASSLVGTGPNYGYTF.

This chain joins TRBV19 and TRBJ1-1; 7 bases are shared with TRBD1. This CDR3 region has 14 residues. V shed 5 bases, J shed 3 bases, and the junction held 6 bases outside the gene matches. Germline V gene lookup returns CDR1 LNHDA and CDR2 SQIVND (reference sequence). CDR3 DNA sequence: TGTGCCAGTAGTTTGCAGGGGGTCGACACTGAAGCTTTCTTT. Its protein product is CASSLQGVDTEAFF.

The DNA of the CDR3 is TGTGCCAGCAGTTTGGGTTTCCGGAGTAACTATGGCTACACCTTC. Encoded protein: CASSLGFRSNYGYTF. The gene calls are TRBV27 and TRBJ1-2; D gene unclear. The CDR3 consists of 15 residues. Germline CDR1 MNHEY, CDR2 SMNVEV (reference sequence). Between the trimmed V and J ends, which lost 3 bases and 1 base, there was a span of 12 bases.

V and J are TRBV2 and TRBJ1-1, with 8 nucleotides matching TRBD1. Germline V CDR1 and CDR2: SNHLY, FYNNEI. The CDR3 extends over 13 amino acids. Trimming took 8 bases from V and 3 from J; bases not matched to a gene: 5. CDR3 amino acids: CASQDREDTEAFF. Here the CDR3 DNA reads TGTGCCAGCCAGGACAGGGAGGACACTGAAGCTTTCTTT.

This chain connects TRBV7-2 to TRBJ1-4; D might be TRBD1 (5 bases). The V gene's germline CDR1 is SGHTA and CDR2 FQGNSA. The CDR3 runs to 15 residues. Trimming shortened V by 0 bases and J by 3 bases, and 8 bases separated the two germline ends. The CDR3 protein is CASSLAPGPNEKLFF. The CDR3 DNA sequence: TGTGCCAGCAGCTTAGCGCCAGGGCCTAATGAAAAACTGTTTTTT.

The rearrangement uses TRBV2 and TRBJ1-6; 7 nucleotides line up with TRBD1. Germline-derived CDR1 and CDR2 are SNHLY and FYNNEI. CDR3 size: 15 residues. J lost 10 bases, V lost 2 bases, and 8 bases had no gene match. The CDR3 protein is CASSERTGVGSPLHF. The CDR3 DNA reads TGTGCCAGCAGTGAACGAACAGGGGTCGGCTCACCCCTCCACTTT.

The genes are TRBV7-8 and TRBJ2-7; D may be TRBD2 (6 bases). The CDR3 contains 15 residues. Trimming removed 4 bases at V and 2 bases at J, with 15 bases between. In germline, CDR1 is SGHVS, CDR2 FQNEAQ. Written as DNA, the CDR3 is TGTGCCAGCAGCTCGAGGGTCGGGGGTCCCTACGAGCAGTACTTC. It translates to CASSSRVGGPYEQYF.

The chain recombines TRBV19 with TRBJ1-3, with D possibly TRBD1 on 6 matching bases. Trimming removed 5 bases from V and 0 bases from J, with 14 bases in between. Looked up from germline, CDR1 is LNHDA and CDR2 is SQIVND (reference sequence). The CDR3 sequence is 16 residues long. As DNA, the CDR3 is TGTGCCAGTAGTCTCCCAGGGGATCCCTCTGGAAACACCATATATTTT. Amino acids: CASSLPGDPSGNTIYF.